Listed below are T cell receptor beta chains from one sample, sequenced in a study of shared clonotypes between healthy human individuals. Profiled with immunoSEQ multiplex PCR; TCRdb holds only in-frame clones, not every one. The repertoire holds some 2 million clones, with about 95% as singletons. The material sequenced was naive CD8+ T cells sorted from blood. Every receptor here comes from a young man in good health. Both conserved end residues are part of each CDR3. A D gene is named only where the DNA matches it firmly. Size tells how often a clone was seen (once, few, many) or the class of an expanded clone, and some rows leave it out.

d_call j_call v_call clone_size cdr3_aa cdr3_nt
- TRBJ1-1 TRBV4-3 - CASSQGTANTEAFF TGCGCCAGCAGCCAAGGGACAGCGAACACTGAAGCTTTCTTT
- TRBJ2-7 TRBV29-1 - CSVELPDSYEQYF TGCAGCGTTGAGTTACCGGATTCCTACGAGCAGTACTTC
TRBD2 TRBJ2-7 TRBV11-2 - CASSVGLGNEQYF TGTGCCAGCAGCGTCGGACTAGGTAACGAGCAGTACTTC
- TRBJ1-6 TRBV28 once CASSYDGYGSPLHF TGTGCCAGCAGTTACGACGGGTATGGTTCACCCCTCCACTTT
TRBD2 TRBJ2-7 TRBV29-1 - CSVGGGGEQYF TGCAGCGTTGGGGGGGGTGGCGAGCAGTACTTC
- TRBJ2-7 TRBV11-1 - CASSLVGMSPYEQYF TGTGCCAGCAGCTTAGTGGGGATGAGTCCCTACGAGCAGTACTTC
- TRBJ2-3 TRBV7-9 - CASSEKDLTQYF TGTGCCAGCAGCGAGAAGGACCTTACGCAGTATTTT
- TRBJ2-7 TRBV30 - CAWSTSYEQYF TGTGCCTGGAGTACTTCTTACGAGCAGTACTTC
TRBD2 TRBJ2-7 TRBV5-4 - CASSLRGRSYEQYF TGTGCCAGCAGCTTACGCGGGAGGTCCTACGAGCAGTACTTC
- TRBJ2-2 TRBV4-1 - CASSRMGEAGTGELFF TGCGCCAGCAGTCGAATGGGGGAAGCGGGCACCGGGGAGCTGTTTTTT
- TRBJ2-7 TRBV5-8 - CASSLRQISSEQYF TGTGCCAGCAGCTTGAGGCAGATTTCTTCCGAGCAGTACTTC